Sequencing of this TCR beta chain was carried out in a study of cytomegalovirus exposure and HLA in healthy donors. Points from the study as a whole: Most of the TCR beta V segments (in an earlier analysis) were productive either about 87% or about 30% of the time.

Primers for the PCR totalled 60 Vbeta and 13 Jbeta. The repertoire was sequenced with immunoSEQ multiplex PCR; TCRdb's copy has only in-frame clones and lacks some. The table records more than 200,000 clones, about 80% of them present only once. The length of the CDR3 is 11 residues. Germline CDR1 is GTSNPN and CDR2 is SVGIG (reference sequence). The V and J ends lost 5 bases and 9 bases respectively, with 11 bases between them. In the case of this clone: Its antigen is not known.

The clonotype originates from a girl aged 10 to 17 in good health and CMV-seronegative. The material sequenced was PBMCs. This sequence joins TRBV30 and TRBJ1-5, with TRBD1 as a possible D gene (5 bases). The CDR3: CAWGAVGPQHF. CDR3 sequence (DNA): TGTGCCTGGGGGGCGGTGGGGCCCCAGCATTTT.